These T cell receptor beta chains were read from a single sample in a study of blood T cells in healthy people across ages. Each CDR3 protein is one row after TCRdb ran MiXCR on the 5' RACE reads. The sample contains 850,000 to 1,300,000 distinct CDR3 sequences, 45% of which appear only once. Sequences were obtained from blood. All receptors come from an older woman in good health. CDR3s leave out the opening cysteine and the closing phenylalanine or tryptophan. Only some rows state a clone size, as once, few, many or a class for expanded clones.

TRBV7-9 | NA | ASSLVEDREYGYT
TRBV9 | few | ASSPTRASTDTQY
TRBV27 | NA | ASSKDTRAGVYGYT
TRBV15 | NA | ATSRDDPGFNEQF
TRBV27 | few | ASRISSGLAFETQY
TRBV12-3/TRBV12-4 | NA | ASSLRQLMSDTQY
TRBV20-1 | NA | SARDPRVLSHGYT
TRBV10-1 | NA | ASSESWLAGNNEQF
TRBV4-2 | few | ASSPTPGLASYNEQF
TRBV27 | few | ASSSNRAPSYEQY
TRBV20-1 | few | SASSGTVSEKLF
TRBV27 | NA | ASRRGRQNNEQF
TRBV27 | NA | ASSLMAGVSETQY
TRBV12-3/TRBV12-4 | NA | ASRRTGVAGLVDTQY
TRBV11-2 | once | ASSLVVRGPTTHPSYNEQF
TRBV7-9 | NA | ASSQGIANYGYT
TRBV6-5 | NA | ASSSPGAGNEQF
TRBV28 | NA | ANSPRREGQIEQF
TRBV12-5 | NA | ASGLARIPQTTREGRTTDTQY
TRBV10-3 | few | AISEREGLTDTQY
TRBV7-9 | NA | ASSLIRGQGDSYGYT
TRBV30 | once | AWSLRGPKNIQY
TRBV29-1 | NA | SVRRTSAYEQY
TRBV5-1 | NA | ASSLTGGLRDEQY
TRBV6-6 | NA | ASSYASTGNQPQH
TRBV10-3 | NA | AISQNGANVLT
TRBV29-1 | NA | TAGGLAGNNEQF
TRBV29-1 | few | SVEDRYSSYEQY
TRBV7-3 | NA | ASRSGTGVNTQY
TRBV5-1 | few | ASSLAGNTEETQY
TRBV28 | few | ASSLPGLTKNIQY
TRBV29-1 | NA | SVVSANEQF
TRBV7-9 | many | ASTASGYNEQF
TRBV11-2 | many | ASSLTGTGVYEQY
TRBV29-1 | NA | SVNQGRETQY
TRBV6-2/TRBV6-3 | few | ASRRQPANYGYT
TRBV14 | few | ASSQGIAGDLYEQY
TRBV12-3/TRBV12-4 | few | ASSYGSAYNEQF
TRBV7-9 | NA | ASSPGTSGRGNNERY
TRBV2 | few | ASSERGQEGGIRGIQY
TRBV29-1 | many | SVVAQGRDTQY
TRBV11-2 | NA | ASSFFYGASPLETQY
TRBV5-1 | NA | ASTLEGGSYEQY
TRBV4-2 | few | ASSQSLAGRAFEQY
TRBV10-2 | NA | ASKPGDRSNQPQH
TRBV20-1 | NA | SARGGTGQGFLEQY
TRBV4-2 | NA | ASSDRDSSYEQY
TRBV12-3/TRBV12-4 | many | ASSPRTGVSNEQF
TRBV2 | few | ASTANAQETQY
TRBV20-1 | NA | SAINPAGYNYEQY
TRBV2 | NA | ASSLSGRAHEQY